The 19 T cell receptor beta chains below all came from one sample that was sequenced in a study of blood T cell repertoires in COVID-19 (dated by TCRdb to the early 2020s). Library construction relied on the immunoSEQ multiplex PCR assay. The table comes from immuneACCESS by way of TCRdb, which keeps in-frame sequences with V and J called. Part of the clones is missing from these tables; in studies checked, under half for an unresolved V gene and the rest for unknown reasons. For this sample the table gives more than 35,000 clones, of which roughly 70% were detected only once. The biggest ten clones account for under 6.5% of the sample. Sequenced material: peripheral blood. These receptors all stem from a man older than 75 with acute or convalescent COVID-19.

The chain combines TRBV7-6 with TRBJ2-2, with 9 bases that match TRBD2. Germline loops: CDR1 SGHVS, CDR2 FNYEAQ. The V gene end was trimmed by 4 bases and the J gene end by 6 bases; junction bases not matched to a gene: 6. The length of the CDR3 is 15 residues. This chain's CDR3 is CASSSAGGAAGELFF. Here the CDR3 DNA reads TGTGCCAGCAGCTCCGCGGGAGGGGCCGCCGGGGAGCTGTTTTTT. Together with reference TRBV7-6 and TRBJ2-2, the CDR3 gives the full variable domain: GAGVSQSPRYKVTKRGQDVALRCDPISGHVSLYWYRQALGQGPEFLTYFNYEAQQDKSGLPNDRFSAERPEGSISTLTIQRTEQRDSAMYRCASSSAGGAAGELFFGEGSRLTVL.

The rearrangement links TRBV18 to TRBJ2-1; 10 bases fit TRBD1. The CDR3 extends over 17 amino acids. The germline V gene has CDR1 KGHSH and CDR2 LQKENI. Unmatched junction bases numbered 4, after V lost 0 bases and J lost 2 bases. Here the CDR3 reads CASSPPMGTGAYNEQFF. CDR3 sequence (DNA): TGTGCCAGCTCACCACCGATGGGGACAGGGGCCTACAATGAGCAGTTCTTC.

The chain is built from TRBV27 and TRBJ1-1; possible D gene TRBD1, 5 bases. Germline loops: CDR1 MNHEY, CDR2 SMNVEV (reference sequence). Trimming stripped 6 bases from V and 4 bases from J, with 21 bases between. This CDR3 has 16 residues. The CDR3 nucleotides are TGTGCCAGCAGACCTAAGGAAGGGGCTTGGAGCACTGAAGCTTTCTTT. It codes for CASRPKEGAWSTEAFF.

The chain carries TRBV23-1 and TRBJ1-4; 9 positions match TRBD1. TRBV23-1 is labeled an ORF, and its function is uncertain. The J segment lost 8 bases and the V segment lost 2 bases, leaving 15 bases of the junction unmatched. The CDR3 runs to 18 residues. The CDR3 here is CASSQIGAEGQGGEKLFF. CDR3 in DNA: TGCGCCAGCAGTCAAATTGGCGCCGAGGGACAGGGAGGAGAAAAACTGTTTTTT.

This clone was seen a few times. This chain links TRBV15 with TRBJ1-6; the D is unclear. CDR3 length: 16 amino acids. The germline V gene encodes CDR1 LNHNV and CDR2 YYDKDF (reference sequence). V shed 0 bases and J shed 5 bases, with 11 bases lying between them. The DNA for the CDR3 is TGTGCCACCAGCAGAGAAATACTGCAAAATAATTCACCCCTCCACTTT. This encodes CATSREILQNNSPLHF.

Only one count was recorded for this clone. V is TRBV5-1 and J is TRBJ1-1; D not certain. The CDR3 is 14 amino acids. V was pared by 0 bases and J by 3 bases, with 9 bases between. Germline assignment: CDR1 SGHRS and CDR2 YFSETQ. The CDR3: CASSLAMADTEAFF. CDR3 coding DNA: TGCGCCAGCAGCTTGGCTATGGCGGACACTGAAGCTTTCTTT.

The rearrangement links TRBV6-2 or TRBV6-3 to TRBJ1-1; possible D gene TRBD1, 6 bases. Trimming took off 6 bases at V and 1 base at J, with 15 bases between the two ends. The CDR3 runs 15 residues. Germline values: CDR1 MNHEY, CDR2 SVGEGT. The CDR3 sequence: CASSHPSRGNTEAFF. CDR3 nucleotide sequence: TGTGCCAGCAGCCACCCGAGCAGGGGGAACACTGAAGCTTTCTTT.

The chain couples TRBV29-1 to TRBJ1-4, with 8 bases lining up with TRBD1. Looked up from germline, CDR1 is SQVTM and CDR2 is ANQGSEA. Trimming cost V 3 bases and J 8 bases; bases outside gene matches: 2. The CDR3 is made up of 12 amino acids. The CDR3 sequence is CSVETGDEKLFF. The CDR3 coding sequence is TGCAGCGTTGAGACAGGGGACGAAAAACTGTTTTTT.

This clone appeared a few times. J is TRBJ2-5 and V is TRBV13; the match to TRBD1 covers 9 bases. J was trimmed by 7 bases and V by 5 bases; bases with no gene match: 8. Germline CDR1 PRHDT, CDR2 FYEKMQ (reference sequence). CDR3 length: 14 amino acids. In DNA, the CDR3 is TGTGCCAGCAGCCGGGACAGGGTCGGTGGGACCCAGTACTTC. Translated, it gives CASSRDRVGGTQYF.

The chain couples TRBV6-2 or TRBV6-3 to TRBJ2-5; 7 bases fit TRBD2. CDR3 length: 14 residues. Germline values: CDR1 MNHEY, CDR2 SVGEGT. Trimming took 6 bases from V and 2 from J; bases not matched to a gene: 6. The chain's CDR3 is CASSLTSTQETQYF. For the CDR3, the DNA is TGTGCCAGCAGCCTGACTAGCACACAAGAGACCCAGTACTTC.

The chain links TRBV5-6 to TRBJ1-2, with D possibly being TRBD1 (6 bases). CDR1 and CDR2 from the germline V gene are SGHDT and YYEEEE. CDR3 length: 16 residues. The V end was cut by 4 bases, the J end by 4 bases, with 20 bases between. The CDR3 DNA sequence: TGTGCCAGCAGCCCGACCGGGACACTGTCGGGCTATGGCTACACCTTC. Protein product: CASSPTGTLSGYGYTF.

CDR3 nucleotides: TGTGCCAGTAGTAGTCCCGCGTCAGCAGGGGGAAGGGGTGAAGCTTTCTTT. Protein: CASSSPASAGGRGEAFF. J is TRBJ1-1 and V is TRBV19; 7 bases fit TRBD1. Germline loops: CDR1 LNHDA, CDR2 SQIVND (reference sequence). There are 17 residues in the CDR3. Losses at the gene ends were 4 bases for V and 7 bases for J; bases not matched to a gene: 18. Based on the CDR3 plus reference TRBV19 and TRBJ1-1, the full variable domain is DGGITQSPKYLFRKEGQNVTLSCEQNLNHDAMYWYRQDPGQGLRLIYYSQIVNDFQKGDIAEGYSVSREKKESFPLTVTSAQKNPTAFYLCASSSPASAGGRGEAFFGQGTRLTVV.

This chain links TRBV19 with TRBJ2-7; D is perhaps TRBD1 (5 bases). CDR3 length equals 14 residues. With 6 bases removed from V and 0 bases from J, the gap between germline ends came to 12 bases. From germline, CDR1 is LNHDA and CDR2 SQIVND (reference sequence). CDR3 region: CASRQQVSSYEQYF. CDR3 coding DNA: TGTGCCAGTAGGCAACAGGTTAGCTCCTACGAGCAGTACTTC.

In this sample, this clone is medium-sized (0.01 to 0.1%). This rearrangement joins TRBV12-3 or TRBV12-4 to TRBJ1-6; D is perhaps TRBD1 (5 bases). The V and J ends lost 6 bases and 6 bases respectively, with 9 bases between them. The CDR3 is made up of 13 amino acids. The CDR3 coding sequence is TGTGCCAGCAGGCGGGACTCTAATTCACCCCTCCACTTT. This gives the protein CASRRDSNSPLHF.

The rearrangement links TRBV4-2 to TRBJ2-6, with 7 bases matching TRBD2. Germline V lookup: CDR1 LGHNA, CDR2 YNFKEQ. V trimming: 1 base; J trimming: 3 bases; junction bases outside the gene matches: 9. The CDR3 covers 18 residues. The CDR3 reads CASSQGVSGGNGANVLTF. Written as DNA, the CDR3 is TGTGCCAGCAGCCAAGGGGTTTCGGGGGGAAATGGGGCCAACGTCCTGACTTTC.

This chain joins TRBV4-1 and TRBJ1-2; D possibly corresponds to TRBD1 (5 bases). The germline V gene encodes CDR1 MGHRA and CDR2 YSYEKL. This CDR3 is built from 15 residues. Trimming removed 1 base at V and 7 bases at J, with 16 bases between. In DNA form, the CDR3 reads TGCGCCAGCAGCCAAGGGACCTCAGGGAGGGGTGGCTACACCTTC. Protein sequence: CASSQGTSGRGGYTF.

The chain employs TRBV6-1 and TRBJ1-2; D not certain. Germline V gives CDR1 MNHNS, CDR2 SASEGT. CDR3 length: 13 amino acids. V lost 3 bases and J lost 2, with 7 bases in between. The CDR3 region has the DNA TGTGCCAGCAGTGAGGCAGTCAACTATGGCTACACCTTC. Translation gives CASSEAVNYGYTF.

The genes are TRBV25-1 and TRBJ2-5; tentatively, D is TRBD2 (6 bases). V shed 1 base and J shed 7 bases, with 19 bases lying between them. Germline V lookup: CDR1 MGHDK, CDR2 SYGVNS. This CDR3 is built from 16 residues. CDR3 in amino acids: CASSESISGGRGTQYF. In DNA form, the CDR3 reads TGTGCCAGCAGTGAATCGATTAGCGGTGGTAGGGGGACCCAGTACTTC. Drawing the rest from reference TRBV25-1 and TRBJ2-5, the complete variable domain is EADIYQTPRYLVIGTGKKITLECSQTMGHDKMYWYQQDPGMELHLIHYSYGVNSTEKGDLSSESTVSRIRTEHFPLTLESARPSHTSQYLCASSESISGGRGTQYFGPGTRLLVL.

The gene calls are TRBV11-2 and TRBJ1-1; D is unresolved. From germline, CDR1 is SGHAT and CDR2 FQNNGV. There are 15 residues in the CDR3. Between the trimmed V and J ends, which lost 3 bases and 1 base, there was a span of 12 bases. The CDR3 region is CASSFSAAANTEAFF. DNA of the CDR3: TGTGCCAGCAGCTTTTCTGCGGCAGCGAACACTGAAGCTTTCTTT.